The 2 T cell receptor beta chains given below trace back to one sample, sequenced in a study of cytomegalovirus exposure and HLA in healthy donors. TCRdb's copy holds only in-frame clones and misses some; the assay was immunoSEQ multiplex PCR. The sample holds 130,000 or so clones, about 87% seen once. Sequenced input: PBMCs. These receptors were taken from a woman aged 30 to 39 in good health and CMV-seropositive.

This clone has a handful of counts. The chain combines TRBV6-5 with TRBJ1-2, with 7 bases fitting TRBD1. The CDR3 covers 15 residues. Germline CDR1 and CDR2: MNHEY and SVGAGI. V shed 0 bases, J shed 2 bases, and the junction held 3 bases outside the gene matches. CDR3: CASSYSQGPNYGYTF. CDR3 in DNA: TGTGCCAGCAGTTACTCACAGGGGCCCAACTATGGCTACACCTTC.

The rearrangement joins TRBV25-1 to TRBJ2-1; tentative D call: TRBD1 (5 bases). Germline V CDR1 and CDR2: MGHDK, SYGVNS. CDR3 length: 14 residues. Trimming shortened V by 2 bases and J by 9 bases, and 14 bases separated the two germline ends. CDR3 in amino acids: CASSEGWSGPEQFF. The CDR3 nucleotides are TGTGCCAGCAGTGAAGGGTGGTCAGGGCCTGAGCAGTTCTTC.